Presented here are 19 T cell receptor beta chains from one specimen sequenced in a study of blood T cell repertoires in COVID-19 (dated by TCRdb to 2018 to 2021). The library relied on the immunoSEQ multiplex PCR assay. As stored in TCRdb, this immuneACCESS dataset retains in-frame rearrangements with V and J assigned. A fraction of the clones does not appear; measured against another copy, unresolved V genes explain less than half of the discrepancy, and the remainder lacks a known reason. This sample holds roughly 230,000 clones; roughly 85% were observed only once. Of the sample, 5% to 8% falls within the top ten clones. Specimen: PBMCs or T cells enriched from blood (not recorded which). The receptors here all came from a woman aged 50 to 60 who had been exposed to COVID-19.

The sample holds many counts of this clone. The chain recombines TRBV28 with TRBJ1-2, with D possibly matching TRBD1 (5 bases). With 5 bases removed from V and 0 bases from J, the gap between germline ends came to 7 bases. From germline, CDR1 is MDHEN and CDR2 SYDVKM. This CDR3 is built from 13 residues. The CDR3 coding sequence is TGTGCCAGCAGTCGGACACCTAACTATGGCTACACCTTC. The encoded protein is CASSRTPNYGYTF.

The chain uses TRBV27 and TRBJ2-5, with D tentatively TRBD1 (6 bases). This CDR3 is built from 14 residues. The V gene lost 3 bases and the J gene lost 5 bases, with 13 bases spanning the gap. Germline lookup yields CDR1 MNHEY and CDR2 SMNVEV (reference sequence). This CDR3 is CASSFGFRGETQYF. DNA for the CDR3: TGTGCCAGCAGTTTCGGGTTTAGGGGGGAGACCCAGTACTTC.

The chain has TRBV11-2 and TRBJ2-7; D is possibly TRBD2 (6 bases). The CDR3 consists of 16 residues. Per the germline V gene, CDR1 is SGHAT and CDR2 is FQNNGV. Trimming pared 2 bases from V and 3 bases from J, leaving 17 bases between. The CDR3 loop reads CASSLRGDSQIYEQYF. The CDR3 DNA is TGTGCCAGCAGCTTAAGAGGGGACTCTCAGATCTACGAGCAGTACTTC.

The CDR3 nucleotides are TGCAGTGCTAGTGGGCCCGAGGCCGGATCCTATAATTCACCCCTCCACTTT. Protein sequence: CSASGPEAGSYNSPLHF. This chain connects TRBV20-1 to TRBJ1-6, with no clear D. CDR1 and CDR2 from the germline V gene are DFQATT and SNEGSKA (reference sequence). The V and J ends lost 3 bases and 1 base respectively, with 16 bases between them. This CDR3 spans 17 amino acids.

This chain connects TRBV28 to TRBJ2-1, with 7 bases lining up with TRBD1. V trimming: 7 bases; J trimming: 6 bases; junction bases outside the gene matches: 6. Germline V CDR1 and CDR2: MDHEN, SYDVKM. The CDR3 runs to 13 residues. The CDR3 bases are TGTGCCAGCACCTCAGGGGGATCCAATGAGCAGTTCTTC. Amino acid sequence: CASTSGGSNEQFF.

This chain connects TRBV5-1 to TRBJ2-2; D may be TRBD2 (6 bases). The CDR3 has 14 residues. V shed 2 bases and J shed 7 bases, with 12 bases lying between them. CDR1 and CDR2 from the germline V gene are SGHRS and YFSETQ. The chain's CDR3 is CASSLTRDGGELFF. CDR3 DNA: TGCGCCAGCAGCTTAACGCGGGATGGCGGGGAGCTGTTTTTT. The full variable domain, completed using reference TRBV5-1 and TRBJ2-2, is KAGVTQTPRYLIKTRGQQVTLSCSPISGHRSVSWYQQTPGQGLQFLFEYFSETQRNKGNFPGRFSGRQFSNSRSEMNVSTLELGDSALYLCASSLTRDGGELFFGEGSRLTVL.

The chain couples TRBV9 to TRBJ2-5, with TRBD2 matching over 9 bases. The CDR3 sequence is 16 residues long. The J segment lost 5 bases and the V segment lost 1 base, leaving 9 bases of the junction unmatched. Germline assignment: CDR1 SGDLS and CDR2 YYNGEE. CDR3 nucleotides: TGTGCCAGCAGCGTAAGTGCTAGCGGGGTAGGTGAGACCCAGTACTTC. Amino acid sequence: CASSVSASGVGETQYF.

The chain employs TRBV9 and TRBJ1-2; 10 nucleotides agree with TRBD1. CDR1 is SGDLS, CDR2 YYNGEE, per germline. The CDR3 spans 14 residues. With 7 bases clipped from V and 2 bases from J, the junction kept 5 bases outside the gene matches. This chain's CDR3 is CASGRDRGNYGYTF. Here the CDR3 DNA reads TGTGCCAGCGGCCGGGACAGGGGCAACTATGGCTACACCTTC.

V is TRBV12-3 or TRBV12-4 and J is TRBJ1-2; D is unresolved. CDR3 length equals 12 residues. Between the trimmed V and J ends, which lost 5 bases and 4 bases, there was a span of 8 bases. CDR3 in amino acids: CASSPGFYGYTF. The CDR3 DNA reads TGTGCCAGCAGTCCGGGGTTCTATGGCTACACCTTC.

CDR3 protein: CATTGEGEKLFF. The CDR3 DNA follows: TGTGCCACCACCGGGGAAGGAGAAAAACTGTTTTTT. The genes are TRBV15 and TRBJ1-4; D is uncertain. The V gene lost 7 bases and the J gene lost 8 bases, with 11 bases spanning the gap. Germline CDR1 is LNHNV and CDR2 is YYDKDF (reference sequence). The CDR3 extends over 12 amino acids.

The chain joins TRBV13 to TRBJ2-2; TRBD2 matches at 10 bases. Germline CDR1 is PRHDT and CDR2 is FYEKMQ (reference sequence). The V and J ends lost 4 bases and 5 bases, in that order; junction bases with no gene match: 7. The CDR3 runs to 16 residues. This CDR3 reads CASSSLAGVGTGELFF. In nucleotides, the CDR3 is TGTGCCAGCAGCTCCCTAGCGGGGGTCGGTACCGGGGAGCTGTTTTTT.

This chain uses TRBV13 with TRBJ2-7; 8 nucleotides agree with TRBD2. Per the germline V gene, CDR1 is PRHDT and CDR2 is FYEKMQ (reference sequence). The CDR3 loop spans 16 amino acids. Unmatched junction bases numbered 7, after V lost 3 bases and J lost 0 bases. CDR3 nucleotides: TGTGCCAGCAGCTTCTCCCGGGGGGGGAGCTCCTACGAGCAGTACTTC. It codes for CASSFSRGGSSYEQYF.

The chain couples TRBV11-2 to TRBJ2-5, with TRBD1 matching over 7 bases. In germline, CDR1 is SGHAT, CDR2 FQNNGV. J gave up 5 bases and V 3 bases, and 3 bases lay outside the gene matches. The CDR3 is 13 residues long. CDR3 region: CASSFSGQETQYF. The CDR3 bases are TGTGCCAGCAGCTTCTCGGGACAGGAGACCCAGTACTTC.

The rearrangement uses TRBV6-2 or TRBV6-3 and TRBJ1-1; 7 bases match TRBD1. Germline loops: CDR1 MNHEY, CDR2 SVGEGT. This CDR3 is built from 15 residues. The V gene end was trimmed by 4 bases and the J gene end by 4 bases; junction bases not matched to a gene: 9. For the CDR3, the DNA is TGTGCCAGCAGTTCACTACAGGGGTATAGCACTGAAGCTTTCTTT. Protein sequence: CASSSLQGYSTEAFF.

This chain uses TRBV5-1 with TRBJ1-5; 8 bases align to TRBD1. The CDR3 consists of 15 residues. V was pared by 0 bases and J by 6 bases, with 5 bases of the junction left unmatched. Looked up from germline, CDR1 is SGHRS and CDR2 is YFSETQ. The CDR3 protein is CASSLDQGAGQPQHF. The CDR3 region has the DNA TGCGCCAGCAGCTTGGATCAGGGGGCTGGTCAGCCCCAGCATTTT.

The chain carries TRBV13 and TRBJ1-2, with 7 bases aligning to TRBD1. Germline V gene data show CDR1 as PRHDT and CDR2 as FYEKMQ (reference sequence). V was clipped by 3 bases and J by 0 bases; unmatched bases: 4. CDR3 length: 15 residues. The CDR3 spells CASSLDRKPNYGYTF. CDR3 coding DNA: TGTGCCAGCAGCTTGGACAGGAAACCTAACTATGGCTACACCTTC.

As concerns this clone: The sample has other DNA sequences that encode this CDR3 too. The chain carries TRBV18 and TRBJ1-1, with 9 nucleotides matching TRBD1. V shed 4 bases and J 2 bases; nucleotides not matched to a gene: 2. Looked up from germline, CDR1 is KGHSH and CDR2 is LQKENI. The CDR3 has 14 amino acids. CDR3 amino acids: CASSLGQGNTEAFF. The CDR3 DNA reads TGTGCCAGCTCACTGGGACAGGGTAACACTGAAGCTTTCTTT.

This chain links TRBV2 with TRBJ2-3, with TRBD2 as a possible D gene (7 bases). Germline V lookup: CDR1 SNHLY, CDR2 FYNNEI. This CDR3 has 15 residues. Trimming removed 7 bases at V and 3 bases at J, with 17 bases between. The CDR3, as DNA: TGTGCCAGCACCCAAAGGGGGGGGCGTACAGATACGCAGTATTTT. It translates to CASTQRGGRTDTQYF.

The chain is built from TRBV28 and TRBJ2-1; 7 nucleotides line up with TRBD2. V lost 6 bases to trimming and J lost 7 bases; unmatched junction nucleotides: 9. The germline gives CDR1 MDHEN, CDR2 SYDVKM. CDR3 size: 14 residues. The CDR3 nucleotides read TGTGCCAGCAGCGAGACATGGGGGGGTAATGAGCAGTTCTTC. It translates to CASSETWGGNEQFF.